This TCR beta chain was identified during a study of blood T cell repertoires in COVID-19. Germline loops: CDR1 LNHDA, CDR2 SQIVND (reference sequence). Trimming left V 1 base short and J 0 bases short, with 10 bases between. The length of the CDR3 is 15 residues. Using immunoSEQ multiplex PCR, the repertoire was profiled, and TCRdb retains in-frame clones only, with some absent. The sample carries 200,000 or so clones, more than 75% recorded once. Input material: PBMCs or T cells enriched from blood (not recorded which). The source is a woman between 40 and 55 years old with acute COVID-19. The chain couples TRBV19 to TRBJ2-7; the D gene is possibly TRBD1 (5 bases). The CDR3 coding sequence is TGTGCCAGTAGTATAGTCCCAGGGTACTCCTACGAGCAGTACTTC. It specifies CASSIVPGYSYEQYF.